A single sample is the source of the 8 T cell receptor beta chains below, sequenced in a study of blood T cell repertoires in COVID-19. Generated by immunoSEQ multiplex PCR, the TCRdb table keeps only in-frame clones and is missing some. The table lists 200,000 to 300,000 clones, approximately 85% of them singletons. Material: peripheral blood. The origin of the receptors is a young woman with acute or convalescent COVID-19.

The chain recombines TRBV19 with TRBJ1-6, with a weak D call TRBD1 (5 bases). Trimming removed 8 bases at V and 9 bases at J, with 20 bases between. Germline assignment: CDR1 LNHDA and CDR2 SQIVND (reference sequence). The CDR3 contains 15 residues. The CDR3 DNA follows: TGTGCCAGTTTGGCGGAACTCGCAGGGCCTTCACCCCTCCACTTT. This encodes CASLAELAGPSPLHF.

This rearrangement joins TRBV24-1 to TRBJ2-2, with 9 bases fitting TRBD1. The CDR3 sequence is 17 residues long. V lost 3 bases, J lost 1 base, and 5 bases stayed unmatched. In germline, CDR1 is KGHDR, CDR2 SFDVKD. CDR3 region: CATSDPPGQGNTGELFF. The CDR3 region has the DNA TGTGCCACCAGTGATCCGCCGGGACAGGGGAACACCGGGGAGCTGTTTTTT.

The count of this clone is one. The chain combines TRBV15 with TRBJ1-5; perhaps TRBD1 as D (5 bases). Per germline, CDR1 LNHNV and CDR2 YYDKDF (reference sequence). V lost 0 bases and J 5 bases, leaving 11 bases between the germline ends. The CDR3 is 15 residues long. In DNA, the CDR3 is TGTGCCACCAGCAGAGATCAGGGATATGATCAGCCCCAGCATTTT. This translates into CATSRDQGYDQPQHF. Full variable domain (rest looked up from reference TRBV15 and TRBJ1-5): DAMVIQNPRYQVTQFGKPVTLSCSQTLNHNVMYWYQQKSSQAPKLLFHYYDKDFNNEADTPDNFQSRRPNTSFCFLDIRSPGLGDTAMYLCATSRDQGYDQPQHFGDGTRLSIL.

This clone appeared once. V usage is TRBV7-2 and J usage is TRBJ2-1; a possible D gene is TRBD2 (6 bases). Deletions cut 4 bases from V and 4 bases from J, with 17 bases between. The CDR3 totals 16 residues. Germline V gives CDR1 SGHTA, CDR2 FQGNSA. The CDR3 region has the DNA TGTGCCAGCAGCTGGGGGGAGGCCCTCAGGTACAATGAGCAGTTCTTC. Translation gives CASSWGEALRYNEQFF.

V gene TRBV18 combines with J gene TRBJ2-2; 10 bases fit TRBD2. Germline CDR1 reads KGHSH; CDR2 reads LQKENI. V lost 2 bases to trimming and J lost 5 bases; unmatched junction nucleotides: 17. The CDR3 has 20 amino acids. CDR3 in DNA: TGTGCCAGCTCACCAGCGCCTAGCGGGAGAGGTTTATCACCTACCGGGGAGCTGTTTTTT. Its translation: CASSPAPSGRGLSPTGELFF.

This chain joins TRBV7-2 and TRBJ2-7, with TRBD2 matching over 9 bases. The germline V gene encodes CDR1 SGHTA and CDR2 FQGNSA. The length of the CDR3 is 18 residues. Trimming took 5 bases from V and 0 from J; bases not matched to a gene: 14. This CDR3 is CASSRPAAGGPSSYEQYF. Here the CDR3 DNA reads TGTGCCAGCAGCCGCCCAGCAGCGGGAGGCCCTAGCTCCTACGAGCAGTACTTC.

In nucleotides, the CDR3 is TGTGCCAGTTCCTGGACTAGCGGGAACAATGAGCAGTTCTTC. Translation gives CASSWTSGNNEQFF. The V call is TRBV19, the J call TRBJ2-1; 12 bases fit TRBD2. Germline loops: CDR1 LNHDA, CDR2 SQIVND (reference sequence). The V segment lost 8 bases and the J segment 5 bases; nucleotides outside the gene matches: 4. The CDR3 loop spans 14 amino acids.

V is TRBV5-4 and J is TRBJ1-3, with 7 bases identical to TRBD1. Germline assignment: CDR1 SGHNT and CDR2 YYREEE (reference sequence). The CDR3 runs to 15 residues. After removal of 5 bases from V and 0 bases from J, the junction contained 5 bases not matched to a gene. CDR3 nucleotide sequence: TGTGCCAGCAGGGAGGGACAGTTCTCTGGAAACACCATATATTTT. It yields the protein CASREGQFSGNTIYF.